This T cell receptor beta chain was identified during a study of blood T cell repertoires in COVID-19. About the research overall: The United States, Italy and Spain were the sources of the acute and convalescent COVID-19 samples. Sources were T cells, B-cell-depleted T cells, or PBMCs; the material itself was cDNA or gDNA.

Profiling relied on immunoSEQ multiplex PCR, and the TCRdb table lists in-frame clones only, not all of them. Found here are about 43,000 clones, 87% of them singletons; the top ten hold about 16%. This CDR3 has 16 residues. From germline, CDR1 is LGHNA and CDR2 YSLEER. Unmatched junction bases numbered 11, after V lost 4 bases and J lost 3 bases. The receptor was derived from a man between 60 and 75 years old with active COVID-19. V usage is TRBV4-3 and J usage is TRBJ2-7; 8 nucleotides align to TRBD2. Sequencing used peripheral blood. Here the CDR3 reads CASSRYTGTSGYEQYF. The CDR3 DNA sequence: TGCGCCAGCAGCCGTTATACCGGGACTAGTGGCTACGAGCAGTACTTC.